This passage covers 21 T cell receptor beta chains from one sample sequenced in a study of blood T cells in healthy people across ages. With a J-beta primer mix and a sample-barcoded 5' primer, a second PCR ran roughly 6 to 11 cycles. TCRdb fed the 5' RACE reads into MiXCR, producing one record per CDR3 protein. The table includes approximately 800,000 distinct CDR3 sequences, around a quarter detected once. The data were also submitted as part of a second study, on T cells of mothers and their children.

Sequencing used blood. The receptors shown here come from a boy aged 5-17 years in good health.

The chain has TRBV6-5 and TRBJ2-3; 9 nucleotides align to TRBD1. Trimming removed 5 bases from V and 5 bases from J; junction bases left unmatched: 5. The CDR3 consists of 14 residues. CDR1 and CDR2 (germline): MNHEY, SVGAGI. The CDR3 DNA reads as TGTGCCAGCAGTCCACAGGGGGCTGGAGATACGCAGTATTTT. Its translation: CASSPQGAGDTQYF.

Details on this clonotype: Without the conserved terminal phenylalanine or tryptophan, this CDR3 likely stems from a read error. V usage is TRBV12-3 or TRBV12-4 and J usage is TRBJ2-2; D tentatively fits TRBD1 or TRBD2 (5 bases each). The CDR3 consists of 13 residues. V lost 5 bases to trimming and J lost 6 bases, with 10 bases between them. CDR3 in DNA: TGTGCCAGCAGTCCCCAGGGACCCGGGGAGCTGTTTTCT. This translates into CASSPQGPGELFS.

V gene TRBV12-3 or TRBV12-4 combines with J gene TRBJ2-1; either TRBD1 or TRBD2 may supply D (5 bases each). The CDR3 totals 16 residues. V was shortened by 3 bases and J by 11 bases, with 23 bases between the two germline ends. The CDR3 reads CASSFVTRAGAAKQFF. For the CDR3, the DNA is TGTGCCAGCAGTTTTGTCACCAGGGCCGGGGCGGCGAAGCAGTTCTTC.

The rearrangement uses TRBV5-5 and TRBJ1-3; D might be TRBD1 (5 bases). V lost 6 bases and J 0 bases, leaving 10 bases between the germline ends. There are 14 residues in the CDR3. The V gene's germline CDR1 is SGHKS and CDR2 YYEKEE (reference sequence). Written as DNA, the CDR3 is TGTGCCAGCACCCAGGGTTACTCTGGAAACACCATATATTTT. Translated: CASTQGYSGNTIYF.

The rearrangement joins TRBV14 to TRBJ2-7; the D gene is possibly TRBD1 (6 bases). Germline CDR1 and CDR2: SGHDN and FVKESK. Trimming removed 4 bases from V and 12 bases from J, with 16 bases in between. This CDR3 has 12 residues. CDR3 residues: CASSPGAGRAYF. In DNA, the CDR3 is TGTGCCAGCAGCCCAGGGGCAGGGCGCGCGTACTTC.

Details on this clonotype: Since the CDR3 does not end with the conserved phenylalanine or tryptophan, this likely comes from a read error. The chain carries TRBV20-1 and TRBJ2-1; D not certain. This CDR3 contains 12 residues. V lost 7 bases, J lost 2 bases, and 9 bases lay in between. Germline V CDR1 and CDR2: DFQATT, SNEGSKA (reference sequence). The CDR3: CSVRFTYNEQFI. CDR3 DNA: TGCAGTGTACGGTTCACCTACAATGAGCAGTTCATC.

This clonotype was seen just once. J is TRBJ2-2 and V is TRBV9; the D is unclear. Germline values: CDR1 SGDLS, CDR2 YYNGEE. The CDR3 runs to 13 residues. V was trimmed by 3 bases and J by 7 bases, leaving 10 bases between them. CDR3 in DNA: TGTGCCAGCAGCGCGGGTTCGGACGGGGAGCTGTTTTTT. Translation gives CASSAGSDGELFF.

This sequence joins TRBV20-1 and TRBJ1-4; the D is unclear. The CDR3 sequence is 13 residues long. The germline V gene encodes CDR1 DFQATT and CDR2 SNEGSKA (reference sequence). V shed 5 bases and J shed 0 bases, with 7 bases lying between them. DNA of the CDR3: TGCAGTGCTCGCCAAACAACTAATGAAAAACTGTTTTTT. Translated, it gives CSARQTTNEKLFF.

V usage is TRBV12-3 or TRBV12-4 and J usage is TRBJ2-2, with a tentative D call TRBD2 (7 bases). The CDR3 is made up of 15 amino acids. V was trimmed by 5 bases and J by 4 bases, leaving 14 bases between them. The CDR3 here is CASSPGGAATGELFF. As DNA, the CDR3 is TGTGCCAGCAGTCCTGGGGGGGCTGCCACCGGGGAGCTGTTTTTT.

The chain combines TRBV29-1 with TRBJ1-4; D is ambiguous. Germline loops: CDR1 SQVTM, CDR2 ANQGSEA. This CDR3 has 12 residues. Trimming stripped 4 bases from V and 4 bases from J, with 7 bases between. The CDR3 reads CSVGVGNEKLFF. DNA for the CDR3: TGCAGCGTTGGGGTGGGTAATGAAAAACTGTTTTTT. The variable domain in full, with the rest retrieved from reference TRBV29-1 and TRBJ1-4, is SAVISQKPSRDICQRGTSLTIQCQVDSQVTMMFWYRQQPGQSLTLIATANQGSEATYESGFVIDKFPISRPNLTFSTLTVSNMSPEDSSIYLCSVGVGNEKLFFGSGTQLSVL.

This clonotype has more than one count but fewer than ten. V usage is TRBV20-1 and J usage is TRBJ2-5; no firm D call. Germline CDR1 is DFQATT and CDR2 is SNEGSKA (reference sequence). This CDR3 spans 14 amino acids. Between the trimmed V and J ends, which lost 2 bases and 3 bases, there was a span of 13 bases. Written as DNA, the CDR3 is TGCAGTGCTAGACTAGGAACTTCAAAAGAGACCCAGTACTTC. It yields the protein CSARLGTSKETQYF.

This clonotype was counted between two and nine times. The V gene is TRBV6-1, the J gene TRBJ2-7; weak D call: TRBD2 (6 bases). Deletions cut 4 bases from V and 7 bases from J, with 23 bases between. Per the germline V gene, CDR1 is MNHNS and CDR2 is SASEGT. The CDR3 sequence is 16 residues long. The CDR3 nucleotides read TGTGCCAGCAGTGCACGTATGGGGACTGCCCTAGGAGAGCAGTACTTC. Protein product: CASSARMGTALGEQYF.

This sequence joins TRBV12-3 or TRBV12-4 and TRBJ2-5; D remains ambiguous. The assigned J gene may be wrong: the sequence end matches TRBJ2-1 better. The CDR3 extends over 13 amino acids. The DNA of the CDR3 is TGTGCCAGCAATCTTGGGTCCTGGAATGAGCAGTTCTTC. This codes for CASNLGSWNEQFF.

As to this clonotype: The junction does not match germline at one end; this may be a read error. This chain links TRBV12-3 or TRBV12-4 with TRBJ1-1, with TRBD1 identical over 8 bases. The length of the CDR3 is 15 residues. CDR3 bases: TGTGCCAGCAGATTAGACAGGGGTATGAACACTGAAGCTTTCTTT. As protein: CASRLDRGMNTEAFF.

This clonotype was found many times. The rearrangement joins TRBV4-1 to TRBJ1-2, with 10 bases matching TRBD1. CDR1 and CDR2 from the germline V gene are MGHRA and YSYEKL. V was clipped by 1 base and J by 8 bases; unmatched bases: 10. The CDR3 is made up of 16 amino acids. CDR3: CASSQGNGGQGRGYTF. CDR3 bases: TGCGCCAGCAGCCAAGGGAATGGGGGACAGGGGCGCGGCTACACCTTC.

This clonotype was counted only a few times. V is TRBV6-6 and J is TRBJ2-5; no reliable D call. The J call may not be correct, given that the DNA end is closer to TRBJ2-7. CDR1 is MNHNY, CDR2 SVGAGI, per germline (reference sequence). The CDR3 is 15 residues long. CDR3 in DNA: TGTGCCAGCAGTACAGCTAGGACGGATCCCTACGAGCAGTACTTC. Protein product: CASSTARTDPYEQYF.

This clonotype appeared a few times. The chain recombines TRBV20-1 with TRBJ2-1, with 7 positions matching TRBD1. Germline assignment: CDR1 DFQATT and CDR2 SNEGSKA (reference sequence). Trimming removed 1 base from V and 0 bases from J; junction bases left unmatched: 6. The CDR3 has 16 residues. The CDR3 nucleotides are TGCAGTGCTAGAGTGGGGGCAGGGGGCTCCTACAATGAGCAGTTCTTC. This codes for CSARVGAGGSYNEQFF.

This clonotype was recorded a few times. This chain connects TRBV24-1 to TRBJ1-2; D is possibly TRBD1 (6 bases). There are 12 residues in the CDR3. The V gene's germline CDR1 is KGHDR and CDR2 SFDVKD. The V end lost 3 bases, the J end lost 8 bases, and 9 bases lay between the germline ends. The CDR3 loop is CATSDRDTGYTF. Here the CDR3 DNA reads TGTGCCACCAGTGATCGGGACACCGGCTACACCTTC.

The rearrangement links TRBV15 to TRBJ2-2, with TRBD1 matching over 9 bases. In germline, CDR1 is LNHNV, CDR2 YYDKDF (reference sequence). The CDR3 totals 15 residues. J gave up 3 bases and V 3 bases, and 2 bases lay outside the gene matches. As DNA, the CDR3 is TGTGCCACCAGCAGTGGACAGGGGTACACCGGGGAGCTGTTTTTT. Amino acids: CATSSGQGYTGELFF.

The table lists this clonotype with a few counts. This chain joins TRBV29-1 and TRBJ1-2, with D perhaps matching TRBD1 (5 bases). The CDR3 contains 10 residues. Per germline, CDR1 SQVTM and CDR2 ANQGSEA. V was cut by 5 bases and J by 5 bases, with 6 bases left in between. The CDR3 bases are TGCAGCGTTAAGGGGTATGGCTACACCTTC. Translated, it gives CSVKGYGYTF.

This clonotype was recorded many times. The chain couples TRBV2 to TRBJ2-3; 8 nucleotides agree with TRBD1. Germline CDR1 is SNHLY and CDR2 is FYNNEI. Trimming removed 5 bases from V and 2 bases from J; junction bases left unmatched: 6. There are 15 residues in the CDR3. CDR3 DNA: TGTGCCAGCAGTCCGACAGGGGTTTCCACAGATACGCAGTATTTT. Its translation: CASSPTGVSTDTQYF.